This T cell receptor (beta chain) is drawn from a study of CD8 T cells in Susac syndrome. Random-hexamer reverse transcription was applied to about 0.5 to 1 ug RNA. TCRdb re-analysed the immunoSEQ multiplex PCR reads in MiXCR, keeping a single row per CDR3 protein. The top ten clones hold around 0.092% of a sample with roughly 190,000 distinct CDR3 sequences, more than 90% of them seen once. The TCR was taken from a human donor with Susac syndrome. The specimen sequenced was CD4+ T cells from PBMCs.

CDR3 nucleotide sequence: TGTGCCAGCAGTCTAGGGACAGATCGGGGCTACACCTTC. This encodes CASSLGTDRGYTF. The rearrangement links TRBV28 to TRBJ1-2; 7 bases line up with TRBD1. The CDR3 contains 13 residues. CDR1 and CDR2 (germline): MDHEN, SYDVKM. V gave up 5 bases and J gave up 8 bases; unmatched junction bases: 8.